The 26 T cell receptor beta chains presented below share a single source sample, sequenced in a study of T-cell reconstitution after alpha-beta-depleted transplantation in children listed by TCRdb under 2016. The method behind the library was PCR. Sequencer: Illumina HiSeq 2500. TCR library preparation used molecular barcoding, with unique molecular identifiers applied to normalize quantification of the TCRbeta repertoire. The raw public data were reprocessed by TCRdb itself: fastp quality trimming at Q25, MiXCR clonotype calling, in-frame beta chains only. CDR3 protein sequences are deduplicated, and each keeps its most common genes and DNA. For this sample the table gives some 240,000 distinct CDR3 sequences, of which around 12% were detected only once. Together, the top ten hold approximately 2.4% of the sample. The source was PBMCs from the stem cell graft donor, collected from the stem cell graft. All receptors derive from a human donor who donated a stem cell graft to a child with acute lymphoblastic leukemia.

The genes are TRBV7-2 and TRBJ2-7; D is uncertain. This CDR3 spans 17 amino acids. Deletions cut 2 bases from V and 2 bases from J, with 19 bases between. The germline V gene encodes CDR1 SGHTA and CDR2 FQGNSA. CDR3 region: CASSLRGEAATPYEQYF. The CDR3 DNA reads as TGTGCCAGCAGCTTAAGAGGAGAGGCAGCAACCCCCTACGAGCAGTACTTC.

The chain carries TRBV7-2 and TRBJ2-1; D is possibly TRBD1 (5 bases). CDR1 is SGHTA, CDR2 FQGNSA, per germline. This CDR3 comprises 13 residues. V lost 3 bases to trimming and J lost 6 bases, with 9 bases between them. The CDR3 protein is CASSFRVRNEQFF. CDR3 nucleotides: TGTGCCAGCAGCTTCAGGGTCCGCAATGAGCAGTTCTTC.

This clonotype appeared many times. The chain combines TRBV12-3 or TRBV12-4 with TRBJ2-5, with 8 bases aligning to TRBD2. Trimming at V came to 4 bases and at J to 1 base, leaving 2 bases not matched to a gene. This CDR3 comprises 14 residues. The CDR3: CASSSGLAQETQYF. The CDR3 DNA reads as TGTGCCAGCAGTTCTGGACTAGCCCAAGAGACCCAGTACTTC.

This clonotype was recorded many times. The chain combines TRBV12-3 or TRBV12-4 with TRBJ1-2; the match to TRBD1 covers 8 bases. The CDR3 covers 15 residues. V lost 3 bases and J lost 0; bases outside the gene matches: 3. This chain's CDR3 is CASSFDRGPNYGYTF. The DNA for the CDR3 is TGTGCCAGCAGTTTTGACAGGGGCCCTAACTATGGCTACACCTTC.

This clonotype was seen a handful of times. The gene calls are TRBV27 and TRBJ1-1; TRBD1 is a possible D gene (5 bases). The V gene's germline CDR1 is MNHEY and CDR2 SMNVEV (reference sequence). Trimming took 3 bases from V and 4 from J, leaving 12 bases between them. The CDR3 contains 14 residues. The CDR3 DNA reads TGTGCCAGCAGTTTTCAGGGAGGAGGCACTGAAGCTTTCTTT. It specifies CASSFQGGGTEAFF.

V is TRBV15 and J is TRBJ1-1, with 8 bases identical to TRBD1. Trimming took 0 bases from V and 3 from J; bases not matched to a gene: 12. Germline values: CDR1 LNHNV, CDR2 YYDKDF (reference sequence). CDR3 length: 18 residues. The CDR3 spells CATSRDPAGGRWDTEAFF. CDR3 nucleotide sequence: TGTGCCACCAGCAGAGATCCCGCAGGGGGCCGGTGGGACACTGAAGCTTTCTTT.

This clonotype appeared a single time. The rearrangement links TRBV6-1 to TRBJ2-3; 7 bases align to TRBD2. The trim removed 6 bases at V and 2 bases at J, leaving 5 bases unmatched. Germline V gene data show CDR1 as MNHNS and CDR2 as SASEGT. CDR3 length equals 14 residues. This CDR3 is CASSGGRNTDTQYF. The CDR3 nucleotides read TGTGCCAGCAGCGGCGGGAGAAACACAGATACGCAGTATTTT.

This clonotype showed up many times. The genes are TRBV5-6 and TRBJ2-3; tentative D call: TRBD2 (5 bases). The germline V and J ends were trimmed by 2 bases and 7 bases, with 17 bases remaining between them. Germline V gene data show CDR1 as SGHDT and CDR2 as YYEEEE. The CDR3 has 15 residues. Here the CDR3 reads CASSLGGGMGNTQYF. CDR3 bases: TGTGCCAGCAGCTTAGGAGGTGGGATGGGAAATACGCAGTATTTT.

The chain has TRBV11-2 and TRBJ2-1; 9 bases match TRBD1. CDR1 is SGHAT, CDR2 FQNNGV, per germline. V was pared by 5 bases and J by 3 bases, with 8 bases of the junction left unmatched. This CDR3 has 16 residues. CDR3 region: CASSPFNRGLYNEQFF. In DNA, the CDR3 is TGTGCCAGCAGCCCCTTCAACAGGGGGCTCTACAATGAGCAGTTCTTC.

The sample holds many counts of this clonotype. V usage is TRBV7-6 and J usage is TRBJ1-6; the D is unclear. The CDR3 runs to 14 residues. Trimming took 3 bases from V and 5 from J, leaving 8 bases between them. The germline gives CDR1 SGHVS, CDR2 FNYEAQ. CDR3 nucleotide sequence: TGTGCCAGCAGCTTGCGAAGTAATAATTCACCCCTCCACTTT. Translating gives CASSLRSNNSPLHF.

This clonotype was detected many times. DNA of the CDR3: TGTGCCAGCAGTGCACGGGACAGGAAATTCTTC. It yields the protein CASSARDRKFF. This chain joins TRBV25-1 and TRBJ2-1; 8 positions match TRBD1. The germline CDR1 and CDR2 sequences are MGHDK and SYGVNS. Losses at the gene ends were 4 bases for V and 16 bases for J; bases not matched to a gene: 6. This CDR3 is 11 amino acids long.

Many counts were recorded for this clonotype. V usage is TRBV9 and J usage is TRBJ2-1; 8 bases are a match to TRBD2. With 0 bases clipped from V and 4 bases from J, the junction kept 3 bases outside the gene matches. CDR3 length: 15 amino acids. Germline V CDR1 and CDR2: SGDLS, YYNGEE. The CDR3, as DNA: TGTGCCAGCAGCGTAGCAGCGGGGGATTACAATGAGCAGTTCTTC. Amino acid sequence: CASSVAAGDYNEQFF.

This clonotype showed up many times. The J gene is TRBJ1-1, the V gene TRBV24-1; 8 bases are a match to TRBD1. In germline, CDR1 is KGHDR, CDR2 SFDVKD. The length of the CDR3 is 14 residues. V trimming: 3 bases; J trimming: 4 bases; junction bases outside the gene matches: 3. CDR3 coding DNA: TGTGCCACCAGTGATGGACAGGGCAGCACTGAAGCTTTCTTT. This translates into CATSDGQGSTEAFF.

In this sample, this clonotype turned up many times. V usage is TRBV28 and J usage is TRBJ2-1, with 7 bases matching TRBD2. The CDR3 covers 15 residues. Germline lookup yields CDR1 MDHEN and CDR2 SYDVKM. J was trimmed by 5 bases and V by 2 bases; bases with no gene match: 6. The CDR3 loop is CASSLPSGTHNEQFF. CDR3 nucleotides: TGTGCCAGCAGTTTACCCAGCGGGACCCACAATGAGCAGTTCTTC.

In this sample, this clonotype turned up many times. The gene calls are TRBV10-3 and TRBJ2-1; tentative D call: TRBD2 (6 bases). CDR1 is ENHRY and CDR2 is SYGVKD in the germline V gene. V gave up 11 bases and J gave up 6 bases, with 23 bases separating them. The CDR3 is made up of 15 amino acids. The CDR3: CAVSTPGQRANEQFF. CDR3 DNA: TGTGCCGTCTCTACCCCCGGGCAGCGGGCCAATGAGCAGTTCTTC.

This clonotype was seen at least ten times. This chain joins TRBV7-2 and TRBJ1-5; D not resolved. CDR3 length: 12 amino acids. CDR1 and CDR2 from the germline V gene are SGHTA and FQGNSA. Trimming removed 5 bases at V and 4 bases at J, with 6 bases between. The CDR3 region is CASSAPNQPQHF. CDR3 sequence (DNA): TGTGCCAGCAGCGCCCCGAATCAGCCCCAGCATTTT.

This clonotype was detected ten times or more. This chain uses TRBV27 with TRBJ2-1; 9 bases match TRBD1. The CDR3 totals 14 residues. Germline CDR1 is MNHEY and CDR2 is SMNVEV (reference sequence). V shed 5 bases and J 10 bases; nucleotides not matched to a gene: 9. CDR3 DNA: TGTGCCAGCAGTCTTAGGACAGGGGCGGGGGAGCAGTTCTTC. Translating gives CASSLRTGAGEQFF.

The rearrangement links TRBV10-3 to TRBJ1-5; D gene unclear. Germline V gene sequence: CDR1 ENHRY, CDR2 SYGVKD. The CDR3 sequence is 14 residues long. Trimming stripped 7 bases from V and 2 bases from J, with 12 bases between. CDR3 coding DNA: TGTGCCATCAAGGAAGACTCGGGCAATCAGCCCCAGCATTTT. Translation: CAIKEDSGNQPQHF.

To note about this clonotype: A single base separates this from a much larger clone, so it may be a read error. This chain joins TRBV9 and TRBJ2-3; D gene uncertain. This CDR3 contains 16 residues. Germline loops: CDR1 SGDLS, CDR2 YYNGEE. With 3 bases removed from V and 2 bases from J, the gap between germline ends came to 16 bases. Here the CDR3 reads CASSDECGAATDTQYF. The CDR3 bases are TGTGCCAGCAGCGATGAGTGCGGAGCCGCCACAGATACGCAGTATTTT.

There are many counts of this clonotype. This chain uses TRBV29-1 with TRBJ2-1; D is uncertain. Germline V gene sequence: CDR1 SQVTM, CDR2 ANQGSEA. The V end was cut by 4 bases, the J end by 0 bases, with 4 bases between. The CDR3 is 12 residues long. The CDR3: CSVVRSYNEQFF. The CDR3 nucleotides read TGCAGCGTTGTGCGCTCCTACAATGAGCAGTTCTTC.

There are many counts of this clonotype. CDR3: CASSYSIRAGLGEQFF. The CDR3, as DNA: TGTGCCAGCAGTTACTCCATACGGGCGGGTCTTGGTGAGCAGTTCTTC. This chain connects TRBV6-5 to TRBJ2-1, with D perhaps TRBD2 (5 bases). Trimming removed 0 bases at V and 9 bases at J, with 18 bases between. This CDR3 has 16 residues. Germline V CDR1 and CDR2: MNHEY, SVGAGI.

This clonotype was observed at least ten times. The rearrangement joins TRBV30 to TRBJ1-4; D is uncertain. V was trimmed by 3 bases and J by 7 bases, leaving 15 bases between them. Germline values: CDR1 GTSNPN, CDR2 SVGIG (reference sequence). This CDR3 contains 14 residues. The CDR3 DNA reads TGTGCCTGGAGGGAGGATCGAGGTGGTGAAAAACTGTTTTTT. It encodes CAWREDRGGEKLFF.

This clonotype was seen repeatedly, ten times or more. The chain uses TRBV21-1 and TRBJ2-7. TRBV21-1 is flagged as a pseudogene. This CDR3 is 10 amino acids long. This chain's CDR3 is CARSYYEQYF. In DNA, the CDR3 is TGTGCCAGATCCTATTACGAGCAGTACTTC.

This clonotype was seen many times. The chain combines TRBV6-1 with TRBJ1-1, with D unresolved. Looked up from germline, CDR1 is MNHNS and CDR2 is SASEGT. V lost 7 bases, J lost 1 base, and 13 bases lay in between. This CDR3 region has 14 residues. CDR3: CASKMLTGNTEAFF. The CDR3 DNA reads TGTGCCAGCAAAATGCTGACGGGGAACACTGAAGCTTTCTTT.

The chain is built from TRBV20-1 and TRBJ2-6; D assignment may be TRBD1 or TRBD2 (5 bases each). Per the germline V gene, CDR1 is DFQATT and CDR2 is SNEGSKA (reference sequence). V lost 2 bases to trimming and J lost 4 bases, with 15 bases between them. The CDR3 sequence is 16 residues long. CDR3 nucleotide sequence: TGCAGTGCTAGAATGGGACCGGCGTCCGGGGCCAACGTCCTGACTTTC. Amino acids: CSARMGPASGANVLTF.

This clonotype appeared many times. The chain carries TRBV5-5 and TRBJ2-3, with D perhaps being TRBD1 or TRBD2 (5 bases each). Germline values: CDR1 SGHKS, CDR2 YYEKEE (reference sequence). The CDR3 runs 14 residues. Between the trimmed V and J ends, which lost 2 bases and 6 bases, there was a span of 13 bases. CDR3: CASSFYPGTDTQYF. The CDR3 DNA sequence: TGTGCCAGCAGCTTCTATCCGGGGACGGATACGCAGTATTTT.